This T cell receptor (beta chain) was retrieved from a study of T cell repertoires in cytomegalovirus infection. Study as a whole: A matching HLA type, together with CMV infection, was signaled by public TCR beta signatures.

Notes on this clonotype: One end of the junction does not line up with germline, which may come from a read error.

Germline-derived CDR1 and CDR2 are LNHDA and SQIVND (reference sequence). The CDR3 spans 14 residues. MiXCR, run by TCRdb on the reads, gives a single entry per CDR3 protein. This sample has 350,000 to 550,000 distinct CDR3 sequences, with roughly 30% found just once. The chain links TRBV19 to TRBJ1-1; D remains unclear. The sequence was obtained from a human donor in good health (CMV status not recorded). Some clones in this sample may be carry-over from other donors' samples. Sample: PBMCs. The CDR3 loop is CAISIGTVNTEAFF. The CDR3, as DNA: TGTGCCATTAGTATAGGAACGGTGAACACTGAAGCTTTCTTT.